This entry features one T cell receptor (beta chain) sequence. Its antigen is unidentified. The record originates from a study of identical twins. CDR1 and CDR2 from the germline V gene are KGHDR and SFDVKD. This CDR3 is 16 amino acids long. TCRdb re-called the 5' RACE reads through MiXCR, storing one row per CDR3 protein. This sample yields 1.5 million to 2 million distinct CDR3 sequences, of which 25% to 35% are seen a single time; about 0.25% belongs to the top ten. Study-level results: Carriage of fewer insertions was seen in abundant cord blood beta clonotypes, whereas memory repertoires showed none. Twin-shared out-of-frame alpha sequences showed excess low generation probability. Interpretation of the results relied on cross-sectional statistical analysis and not on following the same donors.

Sequenced sample: cord blood. The receptor was isolated from a newborn girl in good health. The chain employs TRBV24-1 and TRBJ2-1, with D perhaps TRBD1 (5 bases). The J call may not be correct, given that the DNA end is closer to TRBJ2-7. The chain's CDR3 is CATSDLDSSQNNEQYF. The DNA of the CDR3 is TGTGCCACCAGTGACCTTGACAGTTCACAAAACAATGAGCAGTACTTC.